A selection of T cell receptor beta chains follows, all from one sample in a study of T cells in Graves' hyperthyroidism and ophthalmopathy. A single record per CDR3 protein comes from TCRdb applying MiXCR to the multiplex PCR reads. The table lists 600,000 or so distinct CDR3 sequences, 14% of them singletons. Sequencing was carried out using blood. These receptors all stem from a woman younger than 30 with Graves' ophthalmopathy. Both conserved end residues are part of each CDR3. Fields, in order: clone size, D gene, J gene, V gene, CDR3 protein, CDR3 DNA. The D gene is left open where the match is weak. Only part of the rows carry a size: once, few, many, or a class if the clone is expanded.

clone size: few; D gene: -; J gene: TRBJ1-5; V gene: TRBV15; CDR3 protein: CATSRGTEVVGTDAQHF; CDR3 DNA: TGTGCCACCAGCAGAGGGACGGAAGTTGTTGGCACAGATGCGCAGCATTTT
clone size: many; D gene: TRBD2; J gene: TRBJ2-7; V gene: TRBV20-1; CDR3 protein: CSARTSGSSYEQYF; CDR3 DNA: TGCAGTGCCAGGACTAGCGGGAGCTCCTACGAGCAGTACTTC
clone size: -; D gene: TRBD1; J gene: TRBJ1-1; V gene: TRBV7-9; CDR3 protein: CASSSYRGENTEAFF; CDR3 DNA: TGTGCCAGCAGCTCCTACAGGGGAGAGAACACTGAAGCTTTCTTT
clone size: -; D gene: TRBD1; J gene: TRBJ1-2; V gene: TRBV20-1; CDR3 protein: CSASCCQHRGPFSNYGYTF; CDR3 DNA: TGCAGTGCTAGTTGTTGTCAGCACAGGGGACCATTCTCTAACTATGGCTACACCTTC
clone size: -; D gene: TRBD1; J gene: TRBJ2-1; V gene: TRBV5-5; CDR3 protein: CASSLGQGTYNEQSF; CDR3 DNA: TGTGCCAGCAGCTTGGGACAGGGGACCTACAATGAGCAGTCCTTC
clone size: many; D gene: -; J gene: TRBJ2-7; V gene: TRBV20-1; CDR3 protein: CSARGELMGEQYF; CDR3 DNA: TGCAGTGCTAGAGGAGAGCTTATGGGCGAGCAGTACTTC
clone size: many; D gene: -; J gene: TRBJ2-7; V gene: TRBV7-9; CDR3 protein: CASSLAAGYEQYF; CDR3 DNA: TGTGCCAGCAGCTTAGCGGCAGGGTACGAGCAGTACTTC
clone size: -; D gene: -; J gene: TRBJ1-5; V gene: TRBV4-1; CDR3 protein: CASSQGKFNQPQHF; CDR3 DNA: TGCGCCAGCAGCCAAGGGAAATTTAATCAGCCCCAGCATTTT
clone size: many; D gene: -; J gene: TRBJ2-7; V gene: TRBV10-3; CDR3 protein: CAMGPAIREGAEQYF; CDR3 DNA: TGTGCCATGGGACCCGCAATAAGGGAGGGGGCCGAGCAGTACTTC
clone size: many; D gene: -; J gene: TRBJ2-5; V gene: TRBV28; CDR3 protein: CAIHTPARGPVQYF; CDR3 DNA: TGTGCCATACATACTCCGGCCCGCGGGCCAGTACAGTACTTC
clone size: many; D gene: -; J gene: TRBJ1-5; V gene: TRBV28; CDR3 protein: CASREGRGGNQPQHF; CDR3 DNA: TGTGCCAGCAGGGAGGGTCGGGGTGGCAATCAGCCCCAGCATTTT
clone size: many; D gene: TRBD1; J gene: TRBJ1-1; V gene: TRBV29-1; CDR3 protein: CSVGQGQMNTEAFF; CDR3 DNA: TGCAGCGTCGGACAGGGTCAAATGAACACTGAAGCTTTCTTT
clone size: -; D gene: -; J gene: TRBJ2-6; V gene: TRBV30; CDR3 protein: CAWSLYPGANVLTF; CDR3 DNA: TGTGCCTGGAGTTTATATCCTGGGGCCAACGTCCTGACTTTC
clone size: -; D gene: -; J gene: TRBJ2-7; V gene: TRBV19; CDR3 protein: CASSLGRGLFNEQYF; CDR3 DNA: TGTGCCAGTAGTCTCGGCAGGGGCCTTTTTAACGAGCAGTACTTC
clone size: many; D gene: -; J gene: TRBJ2-5; V gene: TRBV6-2/TRBV6-3; CDR3 protein: CASSSGAETQYF; CDR3 DNA: TGTGCCAGCAGTTCCGGAGCGGAGACCCAGTACTTC
clone size: many; D gene: -; J gene: TRBJ2-7; V gene: TRBV28; CDR3 protein: CASSSWPGSSYEQYF; CDR3 DNA: TGTGCCAGCAGTTCCTGGCCAGGCAGCTCCTACGAGCAGTACTTC
clone size: many; D gene: -; J gene: TRBJ2-7; V gene: TRBV20-1; CDR3 protein: CSARDGTGSSYEQYF; CDR3 DNA: TGCAGTGCTAGAGATGGCACCGGGAGCTCCTACGAGCAGTACTTC
clone size: -; D gene: TRBD1; J gene: TRBJ2-2; V gene: TRBV27; CDR3 protein: CASSLSKRDSTGELFF; CDR3 DNA: TGTGCCAGCAGTTTATCGAAAAGGGACAGCACCGGGGAGCTGTTTTTT
clone size: few; D gene: -; J gene: TRBJ2-2; V gene: TRBV9; CDR3 protein: CASSDRGRTGELFF; CDR3 DNA: TGTGCCAGCAGCGATCGGGGGCGGACCGGGGAGCTGTTTTTT
clone size: many; D gene: TRBD1; J gene: TRBJ1-2; V gene: TRBV28; CDR3 protein: CASSPGGTARYGYTF; CDR3 DNA: TGTGCCAGCAGTCCGGGAGGGACAGCCCGCTATGGCTACACCTTC
clone size: many; D gene: -; J gene: TRBJ2-7; V gene: TRBV7-2; CDR3 protein: CASSLPGSYEQYF; CDR3 DNA: TGTGCCAGCAGCTTGCCGGGGTCCTACGAGCAGTACTTC
clone size: many; D gene: -; J gene: TRBJ2-7; V gene: TRBV6-1; CDR3 protein: CASSEFPEGSYEQYF; CDR3 DNA: TGTGCCAGCAGTGAATTTCCCGAGGGCTCCTACGAGCAGTACTTC
clone size: many; D gene: -; J gene: TRBJ1-6; V gene: TRBV3-1; CDR3 protein: CASSPQTGNSPLHF; CDR3 DNA: TGTGCCAGCAGCCCGCAAACTGGTAATTCACCCCTCCACTTT
clone size: many; D gene: -; J gene: TRBJ1-1; V gene: TRBV7-9; CDR3 protein: CASSLRGSNTEAFF; CDR3 DNA: TGTGCCAGCAGCCTAAGAGGCTCGAACACTGAAGCTTTCTTT
clone size: many; D gene: -; J gene: TRBJ2-7; V gene: TRBV3-1; CDR3 protein: CASSPLPNRPYEQYF; CDR3 DNA: TGTGCCAGCAGCCCCCTCCCTAATCGCCCCTACGAGCAGTACTTC
clone size: few; D gene: -; J gene: TRBJ1-1; V gene: TRBV12-3/TRBV12-4; CDR3 protein: CAGSLPGSTEAFF; CDR3 DNA: TGTGCCGGCAGTTTACCAGGGAGCACTGAAGCTTTCTTT
clone size: few; D gene: TRBD1; J gene: TRBJ1-5; V gene: TRBV5-6; CDR3 protein: CASSHTNPSNRGKQPQHF; CDR3 DNA: TGTGCCAGCAGCCATACGAATCCGTCCAACAGGGGAAAACAGCCCCAGCATTTT
clone size: many; D gene: -; J gene: TRBJ2-3; V gene: TRBV3-1; CDR3 protein: CASSHGSTSTDTQYF; CDR3 DNA: TGTGCCAGCAGCCACGGGAGCACTAGCACAGATACGCAGTATTTT
clone size: many; D gene: -; J gene: TRBJ2-1; V gene: TRBV2; CDR3 protein: CASRVYNEQFF; CDR3 DNA: TGTGCCAGCAGGGTCTACAATGAGCAGTTCTTC
clone size: -; D gene: TRBD1; J gene: TRBJ1-6; V gene: TRBV30; CDR3 protein: CAWGTGENSPLHF; CDR3 DNA: TGTGCCTGGGGTACAGGGGAGAATTCACCCCTCCACTTT
clone size: -; D gene: -; J gene: TRBJ1-1; V gene: TRBV7-9; CDR3 protein: CASSLAAGRPAFF; CDR3 DNA: TGTGCCAGCAGCTTAGCTGCGGGGCGCCCAGCTTTCTTT
clone size: -; D gene: -; J gene: TRBJ2-7; V gene: TRBV4-1; CDR3 protein: CASSQGHTYEQYF; CDR3 DNA: TGCGCCAGCAGCCAAGGACATACCTACGAGCAGTACTTC
clone size: -; D gene: -; J gene: TRBJ2-3; V gene: TRBV3-1; CDR3 protein: CASSQDATLGWDNQITDTQYF; CDR3 DNA: TGTGCCAGCAGCCAAGATGCCACTTTGGGATGGGACAATCAAATCACAGATACGCAGTATTTT
clone size: many; D gene: TRBD2; J gene: TRBJ2-3; V gene: TRBV7-6; CDR3 protein: CASSLGGSGRALRTDTQYF; CDR3 DNA: TGTGCCAGCAGCTTAGGAGGTAGCGGGAGGGCCCTACGCACAGATACGCAGTATTTT
clone size: many; D gene: -; J gene: TRBJ2-7; V gene: TRBV6-5; CDR3 protein: CASSYSPYPVAGGDEQYF; CDR3 DNA: TGTGCCAGCAGTTACTCTCCGTACCCCGTGGCAGGGGGGGACGAGCAGTACTTC
clone size: many; D gene: -; J gene: TRBJ2-1; V gene: TRBV7-3; CDR3 protein: CASSLRGREMEYYNEQFF; CDR3 DNA: TGTGCCAGCAGCTTAAGGGGGCGGGAGATGGAATACTACAATGAGCAGTTCTTC
clone size: many; D gene: -; J gene: TRBJ1-2; V gene: TRBV20-1; CDR3 protein: CSASGARGGYGYTF; CDR3 DNA: TGCAGTGCTAGCGGGGCCAGGGGCGGCTATGGCTACACCTTC
clone size: many; D gene: -; J gene: TRBJ2-1; V gene: TRBV6-2/TRBV6-3; CDR3 protein: CASSSHLDRRNEQFF; CDR3 DNA: TGTGCCAGCAGCTCTCACCTCGATCGGCGTAATGAGCAGTTCTTC
clone size: few; D gene: -; J gene: TRBJ2-7; V gene: TRBV14; CDR3 protein: CASSQGWGTYEQYF; CDR3 DNA: TGTGCCAGCAGCCAGGGTTGGGGCACCTACGAGCAGTACTTC
clone size: -; D gene: -; J gene: TRBJ2-2; V gene: TRBV7-6; CDR3 protein: CASSFSGSGELFF; CDR3 DNA: TGTGCCAGCAGCTTTTCGGGCTCCGGGGAGCTGTTTTTT